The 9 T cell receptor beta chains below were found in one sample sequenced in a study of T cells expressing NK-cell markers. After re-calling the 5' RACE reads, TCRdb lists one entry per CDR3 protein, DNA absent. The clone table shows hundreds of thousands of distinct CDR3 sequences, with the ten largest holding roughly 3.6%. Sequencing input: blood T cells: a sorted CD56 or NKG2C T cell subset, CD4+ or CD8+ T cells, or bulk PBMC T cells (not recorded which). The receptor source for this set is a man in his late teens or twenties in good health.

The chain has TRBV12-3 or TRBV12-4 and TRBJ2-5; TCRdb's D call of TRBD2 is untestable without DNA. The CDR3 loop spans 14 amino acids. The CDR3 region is CASSRSGGKETQYF.

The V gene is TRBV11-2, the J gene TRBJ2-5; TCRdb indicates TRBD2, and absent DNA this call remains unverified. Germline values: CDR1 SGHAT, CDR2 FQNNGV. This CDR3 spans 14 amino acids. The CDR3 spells CASSLGPTLQTQYF.

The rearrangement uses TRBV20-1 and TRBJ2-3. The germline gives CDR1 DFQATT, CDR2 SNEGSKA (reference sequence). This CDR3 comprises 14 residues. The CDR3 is CSARDDWGGDTQYF.

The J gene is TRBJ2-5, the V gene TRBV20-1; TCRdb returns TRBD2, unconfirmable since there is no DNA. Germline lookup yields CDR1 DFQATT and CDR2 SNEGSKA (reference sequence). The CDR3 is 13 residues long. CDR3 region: CSAPSQYAETQYF.

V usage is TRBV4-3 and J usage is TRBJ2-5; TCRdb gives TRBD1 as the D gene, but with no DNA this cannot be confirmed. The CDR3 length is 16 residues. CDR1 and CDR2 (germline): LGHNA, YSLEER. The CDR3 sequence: CASSQSGQGYQETQYF.

The chain's CDR3 is CASSFPILAARTDTQYF. The rearrangement uses TRBV28 and TRBJ2-3; TCRdb outputs TRBD2, but without DNA this stays unchecked. There are 17 residues in the CDR3. CDR1 and CDR2 (germline): MDHEN, SYDVKM.

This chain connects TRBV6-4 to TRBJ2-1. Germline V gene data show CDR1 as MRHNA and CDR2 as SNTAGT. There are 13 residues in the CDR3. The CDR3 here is CASSDMVYNEQFF.

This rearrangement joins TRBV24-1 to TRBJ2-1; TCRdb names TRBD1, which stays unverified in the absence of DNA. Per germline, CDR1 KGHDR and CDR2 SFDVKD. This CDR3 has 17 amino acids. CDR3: CATSDLVGPLGHNEQFF.

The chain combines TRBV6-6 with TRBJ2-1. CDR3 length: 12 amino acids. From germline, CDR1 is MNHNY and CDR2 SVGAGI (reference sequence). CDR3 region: CASSVERNEQFF.